These 26 T cell receptor beta chains were sequenced from one sample in a study of cytomegalovirus exposure and HLA in healthy donors. The PCR used 60 Vbeta and 13 Jbeta primers. Profiling relied on immunoSEQ multiplex PCR, and the TCRdb table lists in-frame clones only, not all of them. Found here are 100,000 to 150,000 clones, over 60% of them singletons; the top ten hold 5.8%. The sequenced sample was PBMCs. These TCRs come from a man between 18 and 29 years old in good health and CMV-seropositive.

This chain uses TRBV19 with TRBJ1-5; TRBD1 matches at 7 bases. Germline lookup yields CDR1 LNHDA and CDR2 SQIVND (reference sequence). There are 14 residues in the CDR3. Trimming took 6 bases from V and 0 from J; bases not matched to a gene: 2. The CDR3 DNA follows: TGTGCCAGTAGGACAGGGATTAGCAATCAGCCCCAGCATTTT. As protein: CASRTGISNQPQHF.

The chain combines TRBV19 with TRBJ1-5, with TRBD1 identical over 9 bases. V shed 7 bases and J 4 bases; nucleotides not matched to a gene: 11. CDR3 length: 16 amino acids. Germline CDR1 reads LNHDA; CDR2 reads SQIVND (reference sequence). This CDR3 is CASTALGQGHNQPQHF. The CDR3 coding sequence is TGTGCCAGTACCGCCTTGGGACAGGGTCATAATCAGCCCCAGCATTTT.

The V gene is TRBV5-8, the J gene TRBJ2-3; D is unclear. CDR1 is SGHTS and CDR2 is YDEGEE in the germline V gene. This CDR3 is built from 17 residues. With 2 bases removed from V and 3 bases from J, the gap between germline ends came to 19 bases. CDR3 sequence reads: CASSFTLGWQPTDTQYF. The CDR3 DNA sequence: TGTGCCAGCAGCTTTACCCTGGGCTGGCAACCGACAGATACGCAGTATTTT.

V is TRBV10-3 and J is TRBJ2-5; perhaps TRBD2 as D (6 bases). The V end lost 2 bases, the J end lost 6 bases, and 22 bases lay between the germline ends. The V gene's germline CDR1 is ENHRY and CDR2 SYGVKD. This CDR3 region has 17 residues. The CDR3 nucleotides are TGTGCCATCAGTGAGGGAGGGGACGGCGCAAGGCTGAAGACCCAGTACTTC. Its translation: CAISEGGDGARLKTQYF.

V usage is TRBV12-5 and J usage is TRBJ2-7; possibly TRBD2 for D (6 bases). The CDR3 extends over 16 amino acids. The V end was cut by 4 bases, the J end by 3 bases, with 19 bases between. Germline CDR1 and CDR2: LGHNT and FRNRAP. The CDR3: CASGSPHGTYSYEQYF. CDR3 nucleotides: TGTGCTAGTGGTTCCCCCCACGGGACTTACAGCTACGAGCAGTACTTC. Together with reference TRBV12-5 and TRBJ2-7, the CDR3 gives the full variable domain: DARVTQTPRHKVTEMGQEVTMRCQPILGHNTVFWYRQTMMQGLELLAYFRNRAPLDDSGMPKDRFSAEMPDATLATLKIQPSEPRDSAVYFCASGSPHGTYSYEQYFGPGTRLTVT.

As DNA, the CDR3 is TGTGCCAGCAGCTCTAGACAGACGAAGAGTCAGCCCCAGCATTTT. It translates to CASSSRQTKSQPQHF. J is TRBJ1-5 and V is TRBV6-5, with D maybe TRBD1 (5 bases). The V gene's germline CDR1 is MNHEY and CDR2 SVGAGI. The CDR3 has 15 amino acids. The germline V and J ends were trimmed by 6 bases and 6 bases, with 18 bases remaining between them.

V is TRBV7-2 and J is TRBJ1-5, with unresolved D. Deletions cut 4 bases from V and 6 bases from J, with 13 bases between. The CDR3 is 14 residues long. Looked up from germline, CDR1 is SGHTA and CDR2 is FQGNSA. The CDR3 loop is CASSSGGGFQPQHF. The CDR3 DNA reads as TGTGCCAGCAGCTCCGGTGGAGGATTTCAGCCCCAGCATTTT.

The CDR3 coding sequence is TGTGCCAGCAGTTTGGGAGGGCTGAACACTGAAGCTTTCTTT. Its translation: CASSLGGLNTEAFF. V gene TRBV28 combines with J gene TRBJ1-1; D ambiguous. Germline CDR1 reads MDHEN; CDR2 reads SYDVKM. V lost 3 bases and J lost 0, with 8 bases in between. The CDR3 totals 14 residues.

V usage is TRBV5-4 and J usage is TRBJ2-1; 8 nucleotides align to TRBD1. Looked up from germline, CDR1 is SGHNT and CDR2 is YYREEE (reference sequence). The CDR3 runs 16 residues. V lost 0 bases and J lost 6; bases outside the gene matches: 8. CDR3 loop: CASSLAHRGTSNEQFF. CDR3 bases: TGTGCCAGCAGCTTGGCCCACAGGGGGACAAGCAATGAGCAGTTCTTC.

The chain uses TRBV28 and TRBJ1-4; no clear D. Germline V gives CDR1 MDHEN, CDR2 SYDVKM. The CDR3 runs 13 residues. V shed 11 bases and J shed 4 bases, with 14 bases lying between them. The chain's CDR3 is CAGHGEGNEKLFF. Written as DNA, the CDR3 is TGTGCCGGGCACGGGGAGGGTAATGAAAAACTGTTTTTT.

The rearrangement joins TRBV5-6 to TRBJ2-3; 10 bases line up with TRBD1. V was pared by 0 bases and J by 6 bases, with 7 bases of the junction left unmatched. CDR1 is SGHDT and CDR2 is YYEEEE in the germline V gene. There are 16 residues in the CDR3. The chain's CDR3 is CASSLGPGQGMDTQYF. CDR3 sequence (DNA): TGTGCCAGCAGCTTGGGGCCGGGACAGGGGATGGATACGCAGTATTTT. The full variable domain, its missing parts supplied by reference TRBV5-6 and TRBJ2-3, is DAGVTQSPTHLIKTRGQQVTLRCSPKSGHDTVSWYQQALGQGPQFIFQYYEEEERQRGNFPDRFSGHQFPNYSSELNVNALLLGDSALYLCASSLGPGQGMDTQYFGPGTRLTVL.

The chain is built from TRBV5-1 and TRBJ2-7; tentative D call: TRBD1 (5 bases). The germline V gene has CDR1 SGHRS and CDR2 YFSETQ. The CDR3 has 12 residues. V was trimmed by 4 bases and J by 3 bases, leaving 8 bases between them. The CDR3 coding sequence is TGCGCCAGCAGCCAACAGGACTACGAGCAGTACTTC. Its protein product is CASSQQDYEQYF.

V gene TRBV29-1 combines with J gene TRBJ2-2, with D possibly TRBD1 on 5 matching bases. V was cut by 3 bases and J by 6 bases, with 11 bases left in between. The length of the CDR3 is 13 residues. The germline V gene encodes CDR1 SQVTM and CDR2 ANQGSEA. The CDR3 nucleotides are TGCAGCGTTGATCAGGGTCTTTCCGGGGAGCTGTTTTTT. Protein: CSVDQGLSGELFF.

The chain has TRBV4-1 and TRBJ2-7, with D perhaps matching TRBD1 (6 bases). The CDR3 is 14 residues long. V dropped 3 bases and J dropped 2 bases, with 11 bases sitting between them. CDR1 and CDR2 from the germline V gene are MGHRA and YSYEKL. The CDR3 is CASSHFTGTYEQYF. DNA for the CDR3: TGCGCCAGCAGCCACTTTACAGGGACCTACGAGCAGTACTTC.

CDR3: CAWTDVTSGSYTQYF. The CDR3 nucleotides are TGTGCCTGGACCGACGTTACTAGCGGGAGCTATACGCAGTATTTT. The chain couples TRBV30 to TRBJ2-3; 11 bases are shared with TRBD2. The CDR3 has 15 amino acids. J lost 7 bases, V lost 4 bases, and 10 bases had no gene match. Per germline, CDR1 GTSNPN and CDR2 SVGIG (reference sequence).

The V and J genes are TRBV4-1 and TRBJ1-2; tentative D call: TRBD1 (5 bases). Per germline, CDR1 MGHRA and CDR2 YSYEKL. V was clipped by 6 bases and J by 3 bases, with 17 bases between them. There are 15 residues in the CDR3. The CDR3 region has the DNA TGCGCCAGCAGACAGATGGAGGGACTTCACTATGGCTACACCTTC. This encodes CASRQMEGLHYGYTF.

The chain recombines TRBV6-5 with TRBJ1-4; 10 nucleotides match TRBD1. Germline loops: CDR1 MNHEY, CDR2 SVGAGI. The CDR3 consists of 14 residues. V trimming: 5 bases; J trimming: 9 bases; junction bases outside the gene matches: 6. The CDR3 sequence: CASSDRGQEKKLFF. CDR3 coding DNA: TGTGCCAGCAGTGACAGGGGGCAGGAGAAAAAACTGTTTTTT.

This chain joins TRBV5-1 and TRBJ2-2; the match to TRBD2 covers 8 bases. Per the germline V gene, CDR1 is SGHRS and CDR2 is YFSETQ. The CDR3 sequence is 13 residues long. The trim removed 7 bases at V and 15 bases at J, leaving 14 bases unmatched. CDR3 amino acids: CASWKGDTGGVFF. DNA for the CDR3: TGCGCCAGCTGGAAGGGCGACACCGGGGGGGTGTTTTTT. Combining the CDR3 with reference TRBV5-1 and TRBJ2-2 gives the whole variable domain KAGVTQTPRYLIKTRGQQVTLSCSPISGHRSVSWYQQTPGQGLQFLFEYFSETQRNKGNFPGRFSGRQFSNSRSEMNVSTLELGDSALYLCASWKGDTGGVFFGEGSRLTVL.

This chain joins TRBV7-2 and TRBJ2-7; D gene uncertain. This CDR3 comprises 14 residues. The V gene lost 6 bases and the J gene lost 2 bases, with 14 bases spanning the gap. Germline V gene lookup returns CDR1 SGHTA and CDR2 FQGNSA. This chain's CDR3 is CASRWPERTYEQYF. For the CDR3, the DNA is TGTGCCAGCAGGTGGCCCGAGAGGACCTACGAGCAGTACTTC.

V is TRBV7-6 and J is TRBJ1-1; no clear D. The CDR3 runs to 13 residues. V was trimmed by 6 bases and J by 4 bases, leaving 12 bases between them. CDR1 and CDR2 from the germline V gene are SGHVS and FNYEAQ. The CDR3 reads CASSQAQSTEAFF. For the CDR3, the DNA is TGTGCCAGCAGTCAGGCGCAGAGCACTGAAGCTTTCTTT.

This clone has just a few counts. The rearrangement uses TRBV5-1 and TRBJ2-5; maybe TRBD1 (6 bases). Trimming took off 5 bases at V and 0 bases at J, with 11 bases between the two ends. CDR1 is SGHRS, CDR2 YFSETQ, per germline. CDR3 length equals 14 residues. CDR3 sequence (DNA): TGCGCCAGCAGTTACGGGACAAACCAAGAGACCCAGTACTTC. Its translation: CASSYGTNQETQYF. Supplemented by reference TRBV5-1 and TRBJ2-5, the full variable domain reads KAGVTQTPRYLIKTRGQQVTLSCSPISGHRSVSWYQQTPGQGLQFLFEYFSETQRNKGNFPGRFSGRQFSNSRSEMNVSTLELGDSALYLCASSYGTNQETQYFGPGTRLLVL.

A remark on this clone: The junction differs from germline at one of its ends, possibly a read error. The chain uses TRBV28 and TRBJ2-5, with a possible D match to TRBD1 (6 bases). The CDR3 contains 14 residues. In germline, CDR1 is MDHEN, CDR2 SYDVKM. CDR3 bases: TGTGCCTGCAGTACCGGGACACTACAAGAGACCCAGTACTTC. Translated, it gives CACSTGTLQETQYF.

This chain uses TRBV11-1 with TRBJ1-1; possible D gene TRBD1, 5 bases. Germline CDR1 is SGHAT and CDR2 is FQDESV (reference sequence). The CDR3 is 15 amino acids. Trimming removed 4 bases from V and 0 bases from J, with 12 bases in between. CDR3 loop: CASSSRQTVNTEAFF. CDR3 in DNA: TGTGCCAGCAGCTCACGACAGACAGTGAACACTGAAGCTTTCTTT.

In this sample, this clone turned up a few times. The chain joins TRBV28 to TRBJ1-5, with D unresolved. Trimming took off 2 bases at V and 0 bases at J, with 14 bases between the two ends. This CDR3 region has 17 residues. CDR1 is MDHEN and CDR2 is SYDVKM in the germline V gene. This CDR3 is CASSLVAILDSNQPQHF. In DNA, the CDR3 is TGTGCCAGCAGTTTAGTGGCGATCCTAGATAGCAATCAGCCCCAGCATTTT.

The chain carries TRBV19 and TRBJ1-1, with TRBD1 as a possible D gene (5 bases). CDR1 LNHDA and CDR2 SQIVND come from the germline V gene (reference sequence). Trimming took off 4 bases at V and 3 bases at J, with 21 bases between the two ends. The CDR3 extends over 17 amino acids. CDR3 loop: CASSTPGVNRRDTEAFF. In DNA, the CDR3 is TGTGCCAGTAGTACCCCGGGGGTGAATCGGAGAGACACTGAAGCTTTCTTT.

V usage is TRBV6-6 and J usage is TRBJ1-6, with no clear D. The V and J ends lost 7 bases and 7 bases respectively, with 17 bases between them. The CDR3 runs 15 residues. Germline CDR1 reads MNHNY; CDR2 reads SVGAGI (reference sequence). DNA for the CDR3: TGTGCCAGCACCAAAAGCGAGAGAGAGAATTCACCCCTCCACTTT. Its protein product is CASTKSERENSPLHF.